This record concerns one T cell receptor (beta chain) sequence. Read data end 3 residues before the CDR3 end; the end is taken from the germline J gene. The data are from a study of T cells in women clearing cervical HPV infection. V was cut by 8 bases and J by 8 bases, with 7 bases left in between. This CDR3 has 10 residues. Assay used: immunoSEQ multiplex PCR; TCRdb lists only in-frame clones, some missing. This table lists about 48,000 clones. Source material: blood buffy coat. This chain links TRBV12-3 or TRBV12-4 with TRBJ2-1; D uncertain. The receptor was isolated from a woman between 18 and 70 years old with a cervical HPV16 infection that either progressed to CIN3+ or cleared (not recorded which). The CDR3 bases that were read are TGTGCCAGCGGTCGCGATGAG. As protein: CASGRDE. The complete CDR3 reads CASGRDEQFF.